This T cell receptor (beta chain) comes out of a study of pediatric ulcerative colitis. Study-level background: Seven patients showed pancolitis and two showed left-sided colitis.

The protocol was immunoSEQ multiplex PCR, while the TCRdb copy is restricted to in-frame clones and leaves out a portion. Among 60,000 to 75,000 clones listed, over 70% were seen once. On this clone: What it recognizes is unknown.

Study results and limitations: Two rectal clonotypes were found only in ulcerative colitis patients, all of them. Total lymphocyte DNA, not sorted subsets, was the template.

The CDR3 has 17 residues. CDR1 MGHRA and CDR2 YSYEKL come from the germline V gene. The V and J ends lost 0 bases and 0 bases respectively, with 11 bases between them. The chain links TRBV4-1 to TRBJ1-4; D might be TRBD1 (6 bases). The sample was blood. This clonotype was sampled from a boy between 10 and 17 years old with moderate ulcerative colitis. The CDR3 sequence: CASSQDRAGATNEKLFF. The CDR3 nucleotides are TGCGCCAGCAGCCAAGATAGGGCAGGGGCAACTAATGAAAAACTGTTTTTT.